The present TCR beta chain was sequenced within a study of early T cells in non-severe SARS-CoV-2 infection. This clonotype was observed a few times. Using its own MiXCR run on the 5' RACE reads, TCRdb lists one record per CDR3 protein. The sample shows tens of thousands of distinct CDR3 sequences, 11% of them seen only once. Looked up from germline, CDR1 is SGHTA and CDR2 is FQGNSA. CDR3 size: 13 residues. Trimming stripped 0 bases from V and 5 bases from J, with 7 bases between. The source of this sequence is an adult who was a healthcare worker with PCR-confirmed SARS-CoV-2 infection or an uninfected control (not recorded which). The rearrangement joins TRBV7-2 to TRBJ2-5, with D maybe TRBD2 (5 bases). Sequences were obtained from whole blood. The CDR3 loop is CASSLARVETQYF. CDR3 DNA: TGTGCCAGCAGCTTAGCGAGGGTTGAGACCCAGTACTTC.